The present T cell receptor (beta chain) was sequenced within a study of blood T cell repertoires in COVID-19 (dated by TCRdb to 2019 to 2021). Concerning the study at large: Samples covering the acute and convalescent phases of COVID-19 were provided by collaborators in the United States, Italy and Spain. A de-identified subject ID, COVID-19 status, age in years and sex were almost always included in the sample metadata. The repertoires were made available in a free public database intended to serve as a resource for research on the immune response to SARS-CoV-2. Subjects who had been exposed to COVID-19, were actively infected with it, or had recovered from it provided the deeply sampled blood TCRbeta repertoires that made up the dataset. The prospective study material was composed of cDNA or gDNA derived from T cells, B-cell-depleted T cells, or PBMCs. Where HLA class I and class II types were available, the types were taken from metadata supplied by the sample provider, not from assay-based typing. The samples were drawn from two sources: the first 160 participants of the ongoing ImmuneRACE study, and over 1,000 subjects contributed by 6 global collaborators. On the study overall, not on this receptor specifically: How much clinical and demographic metadata was included differed by source and by participant, and the metadata was provided uncurated.

As concerns this clone: Its antigen is currently not known. Base qualities are not at hand, and no much larger clone is one base apart.

Inclusive of the bounding cysteine and phenylalanine, the CDR3 is 17 residues long. The only DNA kept is the CDR3, 51 bases in frame from the first base. The germline V gene gives CDR1 as SGHTA and CDR2 as FQGTGA. The germline ends are 26 bases apart after V is trimmed by 11 bases and J by 3 bases. TCRbeta CDR3 regions were amplified from genomic DNA by means of the immunoSEQ Assay, a bias-controlled multiplex PCR. The published analysis was carried out like this. Within the assay, amplification of reference gene primers was used to estimate how many nucleated cells each sample contained. To quantify the absolute abundance of each unique TCRbeta CDR3 rearrangement, sequence reads were collapsed and filtered. Productive Simpson clonality was computed per sample as the square root of Simpson's diversity index over productive rearrangements. Here the immuneACCESS table is served through TCRdb, limited to in-frame sequences with V and J called. Missing clones are a known gap in these copies; in checked studies unresolved V genes cover under half, and the rest lacks a known reason. The V and J calls and clone size were taken over from that table, and D and trimming were inferred from the DNA. For this sample the table gives fewer than 350,000 clones, of which roughly nine tenths were detected only once. 3.9% of the sample is held by the ten biggest clonotypes.

At one collaborating source in Seattle, patients were enrolled during active infection and were followed longitudinally through the course of disease. Each collaborating institution followed its own protocols to collect whole blood in K2EDTA tubes. Collaborator samples were shipped for TCRbeta analysis as frozen whole blood, isolated PBMCs, or DNA extracted from either sample type. The receptor was derived from a woman aged 55-75 years with COVID-19, enrolled during active disease. Sequenced sample: peripheral blood. The sequence links TRBV7-3 to TRBJ2-1; the D gene is possibly TRBD1, with 6 bases matching. The CDR3 region: CAGRPGQGPTLYNEQFF. The bases read TGTGCCGGACGCCCGGGCCAGGGGCCAACCCTCTACAATGAGCAGTTCTTC.